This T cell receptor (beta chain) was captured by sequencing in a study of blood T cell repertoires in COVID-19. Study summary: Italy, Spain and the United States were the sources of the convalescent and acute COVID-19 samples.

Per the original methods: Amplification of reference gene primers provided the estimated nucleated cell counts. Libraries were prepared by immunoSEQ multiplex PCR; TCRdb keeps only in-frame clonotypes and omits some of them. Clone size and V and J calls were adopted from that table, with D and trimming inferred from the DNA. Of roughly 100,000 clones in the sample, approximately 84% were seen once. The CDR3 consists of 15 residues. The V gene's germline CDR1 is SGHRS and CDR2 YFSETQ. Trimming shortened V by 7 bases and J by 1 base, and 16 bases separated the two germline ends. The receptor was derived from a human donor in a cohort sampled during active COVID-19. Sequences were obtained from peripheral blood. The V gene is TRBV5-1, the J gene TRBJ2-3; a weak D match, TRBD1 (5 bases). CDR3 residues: CASRNPEGGTDTQYF. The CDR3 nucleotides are TGCGCCAGCCGTAACCCGGAAGGGGGCACAGATACGCAGTATTTT.